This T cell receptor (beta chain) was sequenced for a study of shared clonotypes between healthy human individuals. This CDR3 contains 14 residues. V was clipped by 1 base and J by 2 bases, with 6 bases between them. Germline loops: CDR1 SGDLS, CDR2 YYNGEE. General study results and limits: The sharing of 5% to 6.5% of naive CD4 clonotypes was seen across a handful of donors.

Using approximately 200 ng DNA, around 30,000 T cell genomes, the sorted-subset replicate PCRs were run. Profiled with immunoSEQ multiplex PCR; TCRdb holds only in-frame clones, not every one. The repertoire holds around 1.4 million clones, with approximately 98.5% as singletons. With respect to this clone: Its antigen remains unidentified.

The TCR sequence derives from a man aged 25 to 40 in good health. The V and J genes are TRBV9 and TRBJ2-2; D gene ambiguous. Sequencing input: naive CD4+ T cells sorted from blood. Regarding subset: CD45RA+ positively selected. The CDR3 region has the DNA TGTGCCAGCAGCGTACACGATAACACCGGGGAGCTGTTTTTT. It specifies CASSVHDNTGELFF. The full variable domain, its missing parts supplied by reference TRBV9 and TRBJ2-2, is DSGVTQTPKHLITATGQRVTLRCSPRSGDLSVYWYQQSLDQGLQFLIQYYNGEERAKGNILERFSAQQFPDLHSELNLSSLELGDSALYFCASSVHDNTGELFFGEGSRLTVL.